A selection of T cell receptor beta chains follows, all from one sample in a study of identical twins' blood T cells. One entry per CDR3 protein results from TCRdb running MiXCR on the 5' RACE reads. The sample carries roughly 380,000 distinct CDR3 sequences, roughly 28% recorded once. Material: PBMCs. Source of these receptors: a woman aged 18 to 55 in good health. The CDR3 runs from the conserved cysteine through the conserved F or W. Each record gives: CDR3 DNA, CDR3 protein, V gene, clone size, D gene, J gene. D genes are given only for firm matches. The size field is filled for only some rows; it gives once, few, many or a size class.

TGTGCCAGCAGCTCGACCAGGCACACTGAAGCTTTCTTT CASSSTRHTEAFF TRBV7-9 NA NA TRBJ1-1
TGCAGTGCTCCAAGGACCGGGAGTGTCCACGAGCAGTACTTC CSAPRTGSVHEQYF TRBV20-1 NA NA TRBJ2-7
TGTGCCAGCAGCTCGACGGGCCTCCTTCAGAACTCCTACAATGAGCAGTTCTTC CASSSTGLLQNSYNEQFF TRBV5-5 NA NA TRBJ2-1
TGTGCCAGCAGCCAATATCAGGGTGTGGGGACTGAAGCTTTCTTT CASSQYQGVGTEAFF TRBV3-1 few NA TRBJ1-1
TGTGCCAAGTCGGGGGGCCAAAACATTCAGTACTTC CAKSGGQNIQYF TRBV2 NA NA TRBJ2-4
TGTGCCAGCAGTCCTGGCACTAGCGGGATTTCCTACGAGCAGTACTTC CASSPGTSGISYEQYF TRBV6-2/TRBV6-3 NA TRBD2 TRBJ2-7
TGCAGTGCTGTGGAGACTGGGGCCAACGTCCTGACTTTC CSAVETGANVLTF TRBV20-1 NA NA TRBJ2-6
TGTGCCAGCTTCCGGGGGGAGGGCACTGAAGCTTTCTTT CASFRGEGTEAFF TRBV2 NA NA TRBJ1-1
TGCAGTGCCTACGGGAGCCCCCGCTCCTACGAGCAGTACTTC CSAYGSPRSYEQYF TRBV20-1 few NA TRBJ2-7
TGCAGTGCCGAGGGACTTCTGAACACTGAAGCTTTCTTT CSAEGLLNTEAFF TRBV20-1 many NA TRBJ1-1
TGTGCCAGCAGCTTAGGGAGTTCACCCCTCCACTTT CASSLGSSPLHF TRBV7-9 NA NA TRBJ1-6
TGCGCCAGCAGCTCCGGGAGACAAAACTATGGCTACACCTTC CASSSGRQNYGYTF TRBV5-1 few NA TRBJ1-2
TGTGCCAGCAGTGACCGGGGTCGGTACCAAGAGACCCAGTACTTC CASSDRGRYQETQYF TRBV2 NA NA TRBJ2-5
TGTGCCAGCAGTGAGCTTCGGGCGGCGTATAGCAATCAGCCCCAGCATTTT CASSELRAAYSNQPQHF TRBV2 few NA TRBJ1-5
TGTGCCAGCAGTTACTCGACTGACATTCAGTACTTC CASSYSTDIQYF TRBV6-6 NA NA TRBJ2-4
TGCGCCAGCAGCTTCTCCGTCGGGGGGAACACTGAAGCTTTCTTT CASSFSVGGNTEAFF TRBV5-1 many NA TRBJ1-1
TGTGCCAGCAGGACGGACAGCTACAATGAGCAGTTCTTC CASRTDSYNEQFF TRBV5-4 few NA TRBJ2-1
TGTGCCAGCACCTTGGGGCCCCGGGCTGAAGCTTTCTTT CASTLGPRAEAFF TRBV28 many NA TRBJ1-1
TGTGCCAGCAGCTTGGACAGATCCACCGGGGAGCTGTTTTTT CASSLDRSTGELFF TRBV7-2 many NA TRBJ2-2
TGCGCCAGCAACATAGCGGGGGGGTCCACAGATACGCAGTATTTT CASNIAGGSTDTQYF TRBV5-1 NA TRBD2 TRBJ2-3
TGCAGCGTTGAAGATCTCCTATACGGGACCCCCGGCTCAGATACGCAGTATTTT CSVEDLLYGTPGSDTQYF TRBV29-1 few NA TRBJ2-3
TGTGCTAGTGGTTTGCAGGGGGCCTATGGCTACACCTTC CASGLQGAYGYTF TRBV12-5 NA TRBD1 TRBJ1-2
TGTGCCAGCAGCTTAGCGCTTCTCCCCCGTTGGGAGACCCAGTACTTC CASSLALLPRWETQYF TRBV7-2 few NA TRBJ2-5
TGCAGTGCTAGAGAAGGACAGGGCGGTCAGCCCCAGCATTTT CSAREGQGGQPQHF TRBV20-1 NA TRBD1 TRBJ1-5
TGCAGTGCTAGGGTGACCGGAGGGACTGAAGCTTTCTTT CSARVTGGTEAFF TRBV20-1 many NA TRBJ1-1
TGTGCCAGCAGTGGGGGCCGGGAGCAGTACTTC CASSGGREQYF TRBV6-5 many NA TRBJ2-7
TGTGCCAGCAGCTCGGGACAGAATAATTCACCCCTCCACTTT CASSSGQNNSPLHF TRBV7-9 NA TRBD1 TRBJ1-6
TGTGCCAGCAGCTTAGTGCGAGGTATCGGCTACACCTTC CASSLVRGIGYTF TRBV13 NA NA TRBJ1-2
TGTGCCAGCAGCTTCAGTGGGACAGGGTCAAATGAGCAGTTCTTC CASSFSGTGSNEQFF TRBV5-4 few TRBD1 TRBJ2-1
TGTGCCAGCAGCTTAGCGAGTGGACAGGGCCAGGAAAAACTGTTTTTT CASSLASGQGQEKLFF TRBV7-2 NA TRBD1 TRBJ1-4
TGCAGCGTTGAAAGAGGGGTTGGCTACACCTTC CSVERGVGYTF TRBV29-1 many NA TRBJ1-2
TGCAGCGCAGGGACGGCTAAAATGAACACTGAAGCTTTCTTT CSAGTAKMNTEAFF TRBV29-1 few NA TRBJ1-1
TGTGCCAGCAGTCCCTTCGGACTAGCGGGAGCCTACGAGCAGTACTTC CASSPFGLAGAYEQYF TRBV2 few TRBD2 TRBJ2-7
TGTGCCAGCAGCCCCGAGTCAGGGAATAATTCACCCCTCCACTTT CASSPESGNNSPLHF TRBV7-2 NA NA TRBJ1-6
TGTGCCAGCAGCCAAGGGGACGCCTCCTTGTACTTC CASSQGDASLYF TRBV3-1 few NA TRBJ2-5
TGCAGTGCTCCGACAGGGGACTATAGCAATCAGCCCCAGCATTTT CSAPTGDYSNQPQHF TRBV20-1 many TRBD1 TRBJ1-5
TGTGCCAGCAGTTTCACAACAGGCGAGCAGTACTTC CASSFTTGEQYF TRBV12-3/TRBV12-4 few NA TRBJ2-7
TGTGCCGGCATGGAACCAGGGAACGGCTACACCTTC CAGMEPGNGYTF TRBV12-3/TRBV12-4 NA NA TRBJ1-2
TGTGCCAGCAGTTACGTCTGGACAGGGAACAATGAGCAGTTCTTC CASSYVWTGNNEQFF TRBV14 few TRBD1 TRBJ2-1
TGCAGTGCTAGAATGACAGACCGAAACACTGAAGCTTTCTTT CSARMTDRNTEAFF TRBV20-1 many NA TRBJ1-1
TGTGCCAGCAGCGTGACAGGGGGCGTCGGAAAACTGTTTTTT CASSVTGGVGKLFF TRBV9 NA TRBD1 TRBJ1-4
TGCGCCAGCAGCTTGGTTACTAGAGAGACCCAGTACTTC CASSLVTRETQYF TRBV5-1 few NA TRBJ2-5
TGTGCCAGCAGCTTACAAACCCGGACAGGGCTCAACACTGAAGCTTTCTTT CASSLQTRTGLNTEAFF TRBV5-6 NA TRBD1 TRBJ1-1
TGTGCCAGCCTGGCAGCTAACTATGGCTACACCTTC CASLAANYGYTF TRBV6-1 NA NA TRBJ1-2
TGTGCCAGCAGTGAAGGAAATAGCAATCAGCCCCAGCATTTT CASSEGNSNQPQHF TRBV6-1 few NA TRBJ1-5
TGTGCCAGCAGCATTACTAGGACAGAGACCCAGTACTTC CASSITRTETQYF TRBV7-2 few NA TRBJ2-5
TGTGCCAGCAACCCACTGGACAGGGAATACGAGCAGTACTTC CASNPLDREYEQYF TRBV7-8 NA TRBD1 TRBJ2-7
TGTGCCTGGAGTGCTGGGTCACCTACGACTGGGGCCAACGTCCTGACTTTC CAWSAGSPTTGANVLTF TRBV30 NA NA TRBJ2-6
TGCAGTGCTAGAGGGGGGACTAGCGGGGGACGGGATACGCAGTATTTT CSARGGTSGGRDTQYF TRBV20-1 few TRBD2 TRBJ2-3
TGTGCCATCAGCGTTAGGGGTTTTTACGAGCAGTACTTC CAISVRGFYEQYF TRBV28 once NA TRBJ2-7